One and the same sample provided the 30 T cell receptor beta chains below, sequenced in a study of cytomegalovirus exposure and HLA in healthy donors. Repertoires were generated with immunoSEQ multiplex PCR, while TCRdb's copy carries only in-frame clones and drops some. The sample consists of just under 150,000 clones, approximately 88% of them appearing once. Sample: PBMCs. The receptors were sampled from a man younger than 35 in good health and CMV-seropositive.

The chain recombines TRBV30 with TRBJ1-2; D might be TRBD1 (6 bases). The CDR3 is made up of 13 amino acids. The V gene lost 2 bases and the J gene lost 8 bases, with 15 bases spanning the gap. Germline V gene data show CDR1 as GTSNPN and CDR2 as SVGIG (reference sequence). The CDR3 is CAWSQGGGGGYTF. Written as DNA, the CDR3 is TGTGCCTGGAGTCAGGGCGGGGGCGGCGGCTACACCTTC.

The chain couples TRBV5-4 to TRBJ2-7, with 7 nucleotides matching TRBD2. Germline-derived CDR1 and CDR2 are SGHNT and YYREEE (reference sequence). CDR3 length: 13 amino acids. The V gene end was trimmed by 8 bases and the J gene end by 1 base; junction bases not matched to a gene: 6. This chain's CDR3 is CASGREYSYEQYF. The CDR3 DNA follows: TGTGCCAGTGGGAGGGAGTATTCCTACGAGCAGTACTTC. Based on the CDR3 plus reference TRBV5-4 and TRBJ2-7, the full variable domain is ETGVTQSPTHLIKTRGQQVTLRCSSQSGHNTVSWYQQALGQGPQFIFQYYREEENGRGNFPPRFSGLQFPNYSSELNVNALELDDSALYLCASGREYSYEQYFGPGTRLTVT.

J is TRBJ1-2 and V is TRBV19; unclear D gene. Trimming removed 3 bases from V and 0 bases from J, with 5 bases in between. The CDR3 is 13 amino acids. Germline V CDR1 and CDR2: LNHDA, SQIVND (reference sequence). CDR3 protein: CASSMQANYGYTF. The CDR3 bases are TGTGCCAGTAGTATGCAGGCTAACTATGGCTACACCTTC. Together with reference TRBV19 and TRBJ1-2, the CDR3 gives the full variable domain: DGGITQSPKYLFRKEGQNVTLSCEQNLNHDAMYWYRQDPGQGLRLIYYSQIVNDFQKGDIAEGYSVSREKKESFPLTVTSAQKNPTAFYLCASSMQANYGYTFGSGTRLTVV.

J is TRBJ2-7 and V is TRBV5-6; D perhaps matches TRBD1 (5 bases). Germline CDR1 SGHDT, CDR2 YYEEEE. The V gene lost 2 bases and the J gene lost 2 bases, with 8 bases spanning the gap. There are 13 residues in the CDR3. For the CDR3, the DNA is TGTGCCAGCAGCTTTCAGGGTCCCTACGAGCAGTACTTC. This sequence encodes CASSFQGPYEQYF.

The chain joins TRBV30 to TRBJ2-3; tentative D call: TRBD2 (6 bases). This CDR3 region has 12 residues. V was trimmed by 4 bases and J by 15 bases, leaving 20 bases between them. Germline lookup yields CDR1 GTSNPN and CDR2 SVGIG (reference sequence). CDR3 coding DNA: TGTGCCTGGAAGGGTAGCGGTCTCGCTAAATATTTT. Its protein is CAWKGSGLAKYF.

The J gene is TRBJ2-5, the V gene TRBV7-9, with 9 bases that match TRBD2. Unmatched junction bases numbered 9, after V lost 5 bases and J lost 5 bases. This CDR3 contains 15 residues. The germline CDR1 and CDR2 sequences are SEHNR and FQNEAQ (reference sequence). CDR3 DNA: TGTGCCAGCAGCCCGAATAGCGGGGGAGGCGAGACCCAGTACTTC. Its translation: CASSPNSGGGETQYF. The full variable domain, its missing parts supplied by reference TRBV7-9 and TRBJ2-5, is DTGVSQNPRHKITKRGQNVTFRCDPISEHNRLYWYRQTLGQGPEFLTYFQNEAQLEKSRLLSDRFSAERPKGSFSTLEIQRTEQGDSAMYLCASSPNSGGGETQYFGPGTRLLVL.

The chain combines TRBV10-2 with TRBJ2-7, with a weak D call TRBD2 (5 bases). The germline V gene has CDR1 WSHSY and CDR2 SAAADI. This CDR3 contains 13 residues. The V gene lost 8 bases and the J gene lost 0 bases, with 11 bases spanning the gap. CDR3 coding DNA: TGCGCCAGCGGTTTCGGGGACTCCTACGAGCAGTACTTC. This gives the protein CASGFGDSYEQYF.

The V and J genes are TRBV6-5 and TRBJ1-1, with D uncertain. V was trimmed by 6 bases and J by 4 bases, leaving 15 bases between them. There are 14 residues in the CDR3. The germline V gene has CDR1 MNHEY and CDR2 SVGAGI. The CDR3 sequence is CASSVWTSGTEAFF. The DNA of the CDR3 is TGTGCCAGCAGCGTCTGGACTTCTGGCACTGAAGCTTTCTTT.

The CDR3 sequence: CAISESRMGPTEAFF. The CDR3 coding sequence is TGTGCCATCAGTGAGTCCCGGATGGGGCCCACTGAAGCTTTCTTT. This chain uses TRBV10-3 with TRBJ1-1, with a possible D match to TRBD1 (5 bases). With 0 bases removed from V and 4 bases from J, the gap between germline ends came to 12 bases. Per germline, CDR1 ENHRY and CDR2 SYGVKD. This CDR3 comprises 15 residues.

This clone was seen a single time. CDR3 in amino acids: CASSQIGDRGSYGYTF. As DNA, the CDR3 is TGCGCCAGCAGCCAGATCGGGGACAGGGGCAGCTATGGCTACACCTTC. This chain connects TRBV4-1 to TRBJ1-2; 10 bases line up with TRBD1. Germline lookup yields CDR1 MGHRA and CDR2 YSYEKL. Losses at the gene ends were 3 bases for V and 4 bases for J; bases not matched to a gene: 8. The CDR3 is made up of 16 amino acids.

The chain couples TRBV30 to TRBJ2-1, with no clear D. Looked up from germline, CDR1 is GTSNPN and CDR2 is SVGIG (reference sequence). The V gene lost 1 base and the J gene lost 6 bases, with 4 bases spanning the gap. CDR3 length equals 11 residues. The CDR3 here is CAWSGLNEQFF. The CDR3 DNA is TGTGCCTGGAGTGGGCTCAATGAGCAGTTCTTC.

V usage is TRBV2 and J usage is TRBJ2-5, with 10 bases lining up with TRBD1. Germline V gene data show CDR1 as SNHLY and CDR2 as FYNNEI. This CDR3 spans 14 amino acids. After removal of 7 bases from V and 4 bases from J, the junction contained 6 bases not matched to a gene. Here the CDR3 reads CASKGTGVGETQYF. In nucleotides, the CDR3 is TGTGCCAGCAAAGGGACAGGGGTTGGAGAGACCCAGTACTTC.

The V and J genes are TRBV11-2 and TRBJ1-5; D may be TRBD1 (6 bases). The CDR3 has 14 amino acids. Germline CDR1 is SGHAT and CDR2 is FQNNGV. Trimming left V 4 bases short and J 3 bases short, with 10 bases between. The CDR3 region has the DNA TGTGCCAGCAGCTCTAACAGGGTCAATCAGCCCCAGCATTTT. The encoded protein is CASSSNRVNQPQHF.

CDR3 DNA: TGTGCCTGGAGTGAAAAATGGGGACAGGGAGACACCGGGGAGCTGTTTTTT. This encodes CAWSEKWGQGDTGELFF. The chain employs TRBV30 and TRBJ2-2; 9 nucleotides line up with TRBD1. In germline, CDR1 is GTSNPN, CDR2 SVGIG (reference sequence). The J segment lost 3 bases and the V segment lost 1 base, leaving 9 bases of the junction unmatched. The CDR3 is made up of 17 amino acids.

The chain links TRBV7-6 to TRBJ2-3, with 10 bases aligning to TRBD2. After removal of 5 bases from V and 0 bases from J, the junction contained 2 bases not matched to a gene. Germline CDR1 SGHVS, CDR2 FNYEAQ. This CDR3 spans 15 amino acids. The CDR3 is CASSGLAESTDTQYF. The CDR3 DNA reads TGTGCCAGCAGCGGACTAGCGGAGAGCACAGATACGCAGTATTTT. The whole variable domain, remainder taken from reference TRBV7-6 and TRBJ2-3, is GAGVSQSPRYKVTKRGQDVALRCDPISGHVSLYWYRQALGQGPEFLTYFNYEAQQDKSGLPNDRFSAERPEGSISTLTIQRTEQRDSAMYRCASSGLAESTDTQYFGPGTRLTVL.

This clone has only one observation. The chain uses TRBV5-1 and TRBJ1-1, with a weak D call TRBD1 (6 bases). Trimming stripped 4 bases from V and 1 base from J, with 14 bases between. The CDR3 totals 15 residues. Per germline, CDR1 SGHRS and CDR2 YFSETQ. This CDR3 is CASSPAGDWNTEAFF. CDR3 DNA: TGCGCCAGCAGCCCGGCAGGGGATTGGAACACTGAAGCTTTCTTT.

The genes are TRBV7-8 and TRBJ2-1, with D possibly being TRBD1 (6 bases). Germline assignment: CDR1 SGHVS and CDR2 FQNEAQ. The CDR3 is 13 amino acids. With 3 bases removed from V and 5 bases from J, the gap between germline ends came to 8 bases. The CDR3 loop reads CASSLGQDNEQFF. The CDR3, as DNA: TGTGCCAGCAGCTTGGGACAAGACAATGAGCAGTTCTTC. Complete variable domain (other parts from reference TRBV7-8 and TRBJ2-1): GAGVSQSPRYKVAKRGQDVALRCDPISGHVSLFWYQQALGQGPEFLTYFQNEAQLDKSGLPSDRFFAERPEGSVSTLKIQRTQQEDSAVYLCASSLGQDNEQFFGPGTRLTVL.

The CDR3 here is CASSIGRENTEAFF. The CDR3 DNA is TGTGCCAGTAGTATTGGACGGGAGAACACTGAAGCTTTCTTT. This chain uses TRBV19 with TRBJ1-1, with D unresolved. CDR3 length equals 14 residues. The germline V gene has CDR1 LNHDA and CDR2 SQIVND (reference sequence). V lost 3 bases and J 1 base, leaving 9 bases between the germline ends.

This rearrangement joins TRBV28 to TRBJ1-1; 9 bases agree with TRBD1. After removal of 4 bases from V and 11 bases from J, the junction contained 5 bases not matched to a gene. This CDR3 has 12 amino acids. Germline V CDR1 and CDR2: MDHEN, SYDVKM. CDR3 region: CASSSGTGWAFF. The CDR3 DNA reads TGTGCCAGCAGTTCGGGGACAGGGTGGGCTTTCTTT. Drawing the rest from reference TRBV28 and TRBJ1-1, the complete variable domain is DVKVTQSSRYLVKRTGEKVFLECVQDMDHENMFWYRQDPGLGLRLIYFSYDVKMKEKGDIPEGYSVSREKKERFSLILESASTNQTSMYLCASSSGTGWAFFGQGTRLTVV.

The chain combines TRBV13 with TRBJ2-5; maybe TRBD2 (5 bases). Germline CDR1 reads PRHDT; CDR2 reads FYEKMQ (reference sequence). The CDR3 contains 16 residues. V was trimmed by 4 bases and J by 5 bases, leaving 20 bases between them. DNA for the CDR3: TGTGCCAGCAGCTCGCTCCACGGGTGGGGAGAGGAGACCCAGTACTTC. Protein: CASSSLHGWGEETQYF.

The chain uses TRBV2 and TRBJ2-3; perhaps TRBD2 as D (7 bases). The CDR3 extends over 16 amino acids. The V end lost 1 base, the J end lost 0 bases, and 11 bases lay between the germline ends. CDR1 is SNHLY, CDR2 FYNNEI, per germline. As DNA, the CDR3 is TGTGCCAGCAGTGAAGAGGGGGGGCTGAGCACAGATACGCAGTATTTT. As protein: CASSEEGGLSTDTQYF.

The CDR3: CASSAGWTGLFF. CDR3 nucleotide sequence: TGCGCCAGCAGCGCGGGGTGGACAGGGCTGTTCTTC. J is TRBJ2-1 and V is TRBV5-1, with 8 bases lining up with TRBD1. Per germline, CDR1 SGHRS and CDR2 YFSETQ. The V gene end was trimmed by 4 bases and the J gene end by 15 bases; junction bases not matched to a gene: 9. This CDR3 comprises 12 residues.

The chain links TRBV30 to TRBJ2-1; 7 nucleotides match TRBD1. CDR3 length: 13 residues. V lost 5 bases and J lost 8; bases outside the gene matches: 9. Germline lookup yields CDR1 GTSNPN and CDR2 SVGIG (reference sequence). CDR3 sequence reads: CAWDRAQGDEQFF. DNA for the CDR3: TGTGCCTGGGATCGGGCCCAGGGGGATGAGCAGTTCTTC.

This clone has more than one count but fewer than ten. The rearrangement joins TRBV10-2 to TRBJ1-5, with 7 nucleotides matching TRBD1. The V gene's germline CDR1 is WSHSY and CDR2 SAAADI. Trimming cost V 7 bases and J 7 bases; bases outside gene matches: 13. The CDR3 is made up of 15 amino acids. CDR3 region: CASTPFRDSRQPQHF. The CDR3 DNA reads TGCGCCAGCACTCCATTTAGGGACAGCCGGCAGCCCCAGCATTTT.

V gene TRBV4-1 combines with J gene TRBJ1-5, with 9 bases matching TRBD1. From germline, CDR1 is MGHRA and CDR2 YSYEKL. This CDR3 comprises 16 residues. The V segment lost 1 base and the J segment 2 bases; nucleotides outside the gene matches: 3. The CDR3 DNA sequence: TGCGCCAGCAGCCAAGCGACAGGGGGTGGCAATCAGCCCCAGCATTTT. Residues: CASSQATGGGNQPQHF.

The chain links TRBV2 to TRBJ2-5; TRBD2 agrees at 10 bases. Per the germline V gene, CDR1 is SNHLY and CDR2 is FYNNEI. The CDR3 covers 14 residues. The junction had 6 bases not matched to a gene; V was cut back by 4 bases and J by 7 bases. This CDR3 is CASSGTERGGTQYF. The CDR3 bases are TGTGCCAGCAGTGGGACGGAGCGGGGGGGGACCCAGTACTTC.

The genes are TRBV27 and TRBJ1-2; TRBD1 might be the D (6 bases). V lost 5 bases and J lost 9, with 16 bases in between. The CDR3 has 13 residues. The germline gives CDR1 MNHEY, CDR2 SMNVEV (reference sequence). The CDR3: CASSPGTMMSYTF. CDR3 bases: TGTGCCAGCAGTCCCGGGACAATGATGAGCTACACCTTC.

This rearrangement joins TRBV19 to TRBJ2-2; the match to TRBD2 covers 10 bases. CDR3 length: 15 amino acids. Germline CDR1 reads LNHDA; CDR2 reads SQIVND (reference sequence). Trimming took 4 bases from V and 7 from J; bases not matched to a gene: 6. The CDR3 loop is CASSRSGRAIGELFF. DNA for the CDR3: TGTGCCAGTAGTAGGAGCGGGAGGGCCATCGGGGAGCTGTTTTTT.

This sequence joins TRBV18 and TRBJ1-2, with 8 nucleotides matching TRBD1. Per the germline V gene, CDR1 is KGHSH and CDR2 is LQKENI. The CDR3 totals 13 residues. The trim removed 3 bases at V and 8 bases at J, leaving 5 bases unmatched. The CDR3 coding sequence is TGTGCCAGCTCACCCGGACAGGGTCGGGGCTACACCTTC. The encoded protein is CASSPGQGRGYTF.

This rearrangement joins TRBV5-1 to TRBJ2-2; 7 bases are a match to TRBD2. Unmatched junction bases numbered 8, after V lost 0 bases and J lost 3 bases. CDR1 and CDR2 from the germline V gene are SGHRS and YFSETQ. This CDR3 is built from 17 residues. CDR3 in amino acids: CASSLARAGDYTGELFF. In DNA form, the CDR3 reads TGCGCCAGCAGCTTGGCCCGCGCGGGGGACTACACCGGGGAGCTGTTTTTT.